This is a list of T cell receptor beta chains from one sample in a study of CD8+ T cells in alopecia areata. TCRdb keeps only in-frame clones here, not all; method: immunoSEQ multiplex PCR. The table has about 210,000 clones, approximately 45% seen once. The specimen comprised CD4+ T cells sorted from blood, sampled around week 36, from a patient treated with tofacitinib. Every receptor here comes from a human donor with alopecia areata. The CDR3 runs from the conserved cysteine through the conserved F or W. A D gene is named only where the DNA matches it firmly. Clone size is shown for a subset of rows, as once, few, many or a class of expanded clone.

D gene	clone size	V gene	J gene	CDR3 protein	CDR3 DNA
TRBD2	.	TRBV9	TRBJ2-2	CASERGLAVTGELFF	TGTGCCAGCGAACGTGGTCTAGCGGTAACCGGGGAGCTGTTTTTT
TRBD1	.	TRBV7-2	TRBJ1-4	CASSPGGLNEKLFF	TGTGCCAGCAGCCCAGGGGGCCTTAATGAAAAACTGTTTTTT
.	.	TRBV28	TRBJ2-7	CARSGYEQYF	TGTGCCAGAAGCGGGTACGAGCAGTACTTC
.	.	TRBV6-5	TRBJ2-7	CASSSQPGRGEYF	TGTGCCAGCAGTTCCCAACCAGGGAGAGGGGAGTACTTC
TRBD2	few	TRBV29-1	TRBJ2-7	CSAALAGVHEQYF	TGCAGCGCTGCACTAGCGGGAGTCCACGAGCAGTACTTC
.	few	TRBV18	TRBJ2-5	CASSPETVGSGETQYF	TGTGCCAGCTCACCAGAAACAGTTGGATCCGGGGAGACCCAGTACTTC
.	few	TRBV29-1	TRBJ1-5	CSVGEDNQPQHF	TGCAGCGTTGGGGAAGACAATCAGCCCCAGCATTTT
.	.	TRBV7-9	TRBJ2-1	CASSFSPHEQFF	TGTGCCAGCAGCTTCTCCCCCCATGAGCAGTTCTTC
.	.	TRBV6-6	TRBJ2-7	CASSYSTVTPYEQYF	TGTGCCAGCAGTTACTCGACAGTAACTCCCTACGAGCAGTACTTC
.	.	TRBV28	TRBJ1-1	CASSLEGRQAFF	TGTGCCAGCAGTTTAGAGGGGAGGCAAGCTTTCTTT
TRBD2	.	TRBV7-2	TRBJ2-1	CASSGTRTYNEQFF	TGTGCCAGCAGCGGGACTAGGACCTACAATGAGCAGTTCTTC
TRBD1	.	TRBV29-1	TRBJ1-5	CSMDRGSSYQPQHF	TGCAGCATGGACAGGGGCTCTTCTTATCAGCCCCAGCATTTT
.	.	TRBV7-4	TRBJ2-7	CASSSQPYEQYF	TGTGCCAGCAGCTCCCAGCCTTACGAGCAGTACTTC
TRBD1	.	TRBV4-1	TRBJ1-5	CASSHRQGTRNQPQHF	TGCGCCAGCAGCCATCGACAGGGGACTCGCAATCAGCCCCAGCATTTT
.	.	TRBV11-3	TRBJ2-3	CASSSGTGGTDTQYF	TGTGCCAGCAGCTCAGGGACGGGTGGCACAGATACGCAGTATTTT
.	few	TRBV9	TRBJ1-5	CASSVVGGFQPQHF	TGTGCCAGCAGCGTAGTTGGAGGTTTTCAGCCCCAGCATTTT
TRBD2	.	TRBV4-1	TRBJ2-1	CASSPLTSVPSYNEQFF	TGCGCCAGCAGCCCTCTGACTAGCGTCCCATCCTACAATGAGCAGTTCTTC
.	.	TRBV29-1	TRBJ2-1	CSVDRTSYNEQFF	TGCAGCGTTGACCGCACCTCCTACAATGAGCAGTTCTTC
TRBD2	.	TRBV25-1	TRBJ2-7	CASSESGLAGIEQYF	TGTGCCAGCAGTGAATCGGGACTAGCGGGTATCGAGCAGTACTTC
.	.	TRBV5-1	TRBJ2-6	CASSWWMQDSGANVLTF	TGCGCCAGCAGCTGGTGGATGCAGGACTCTGGGGCCAACGTCCTGACTTTC
TRBD1	few	TRBV10-3	TRBJ2-7	CAISEAGTGSSYEQYF	TGTGCCATCAGTGAAGCCGGGACAGGGAGTTCCTACGAGCAGTACTTC
.	few	TRBV7-8	TRBJ2-5	CASSLRLGGPRTQYF	TGTGCCAGCAGCTTGCGTCTGGGAGGCCCCCGGACCCAGTACTTC
TRBD1	.	TRBV28	TRBJ2-7	CASSYPRGQGSGEQYF	TGTGCCAGCAGCTATCCTAGGGGACAGGGGAGCGGCGAGCAGTACTTC
.	.	TRBV30	TRBJ2-3	CACYQDTQYF	TGTGCCTGTTATCAAGATACGCAGTATTTT
TRBD1	few	TRBV27	TRBJ2-1	CASSRRGQGAGNEQFF	TGTGCCAGCAGTCGCCGGGGGCAGGGGGCTGGGAATGAGCAGTTCTTC
.	.	TRBV29-1	TRBJ2-5	CSVQFGGQLGRQETQYF	TGCAGCGTTCAGTTCGGGGGACAGCTAGGACGACAGGAGACCCAGTACTTC
.	.	TRBV29-1	TRBJ2-1	CSGQTSVWGVEQFF	TGCAGCGGCCAGACGTCCGTATGGGGCGTTGAGCAGTTCTTC
TRBD2	.	TRBV30	TRBJ2-4	CASTSSRIQYF	TGTGCCTCGACTAGCTCTCGAATTCAGTACTTC
.	.	TRBV29-1	TRBJ2-7	CSVGGQGPYEQYF	TGCAGCGTTGGCGGTCAGGGCCCCTACGAGCAGTACTTC
.	.	TRBV25-1	TRBJ2-5	CASSDTGTVETQYF	TGTGCCAGCAGTGACACCGGGACTGTAGAGACCCAGTACTTC
TRBD2	.	TRBV30	TRBJ2-1	CAWSVQAGVEQFF	TGTGCCTGGAGTGTTCAAGCGGGAGTTGAGCAGTTCTTC
TRBD2	once	TRBV27	TRBJ2-1	CASSILQPGGNEQFF	TGTGCCAGCAGTATACTACAGCCCGGGGGGAATGAGCAGTTCTTC
TRBD2	few	TRBV28	TRBJ2-7	CASSRLTSGRTYEQYF	TGTGCCAGCAGCCGTCTTACTAGCGGGAGGACCTACGAGCAGTACTTC
.	few	TRBV5-1	TRBJ1-1	CASSLGGLDTEAFF	TGCGCCAGCAGCCTCGGGGGGCTGGATACTGAAGCTTTCTTT
.	.	TRBV4-2	TRBJ2-7	CASSHPHSYEQYF	TGTGCCAGCAGCCACCCTCACTCCTACGAGCAGTACTTC
TRBD1	.	TRBV29-1	TRBJ2-5	CSAEDLGQGNRETQYF	TGCAGCGCGGAAGACCTGGGACAGGGGAATCGGGAGACCCAGTACTTC
.	.	TRBV7-7	TRBJ2-5	CASSDQETQYF	TGTGCCAGCAGCGACCAAGAGACCCAGTACTTC
TRBD1	.	TRBV4-2	TRBJ2-5	CASRQGESETQYF	TGTGCCAGCAGGCAGGGGGAGTCTGAGACCCAGTACTTC
TRBD1	.	TRBV7-2	TRBJ2-5	CASSRGGDRKTQYF	TGTGCCAGCAGCCGGGGCGGGGACAGGAAGACCCAGTACTTC
.	.	TRBV28	TRBJ2-1	CASSRTNDYNEQFF	TGTGCCAGCTCAAGGACTAACGATTACAATGAGCAGTTCTTC